The 26 T cell receptor beta chains listed next were all sequenced from one sample in a study of CXCR3-negative and CXCR3-positive naive CD8 T cells. 5' RACE that incorporated UMI labels was used to prepare the TRB cDNA libraries. TCRdb re-called the 5' RACE reads, yielding one record per CDR3 amino acid sequence without DNA. Recorded for this sample: around 81,000 distinct CDR3 sequences. Sequenced input: naive CXCR3- CD8+ T cells from blood. Subset in this sample: CD45RO-CCR7+CD27+CD95- naive CD8+ T cells lacking CXCR3 (TNR3-). These receptors all stem from a human donor in good health. Some clones in this sample may be carry-over from other donors' samples.

The genes are TRBV28 and TRBJ2-1; TCRdb selects TRBD2, and the lack of DNA leaves this call unchecked. Germline V gene data show CDR1 as MDHEN and CDR2 as SYDVKM. The CDR3 is 15 amino acids. The CDR3 spells CASEKAGLAVNEQFF.

V and J are TRBV5-1 and TRBJ2-1; TCRdb returns TRBD2, unconfirmable since there is no DNA. Germline CDR1 and CDR2: SGHRS and YFSETQ. CDR3 length equals 18 residues. The CDR3 spells CASSPGLAGPLEYNEQFF.

The V call is TRBV4-2, the J call TRBJ2-7; as DNA is missing, the TRBD1 call by TCRdb cannot be tested. Germline loops: CDR1 LGHNA, CDR2 YNFKEQ. The CDR3 sequence is 16 residues long. This CDR3 reads CASSQETGGLYYEQYF.

V is TRBV4-1 and J is TRBJ1-2. Germline V gene sequence: CDR1 MGHRA, CDR2 YSYEKL. This CDR3 has 13 amino acids. CDR3 loop: CASSQEGLYGYTF.

The chain has TRBV6-5 and TRBJ2-1; with no DNA, the TCRdb D assignment of TRBD2 cannot be verified. Germline values: CDR1 MNHEY, CDR2 SVGAGI. The CDR3 has 13 amino acids. CDR3 sequence: CASSYNPSAEQFF.

The rearrangement joins TRBV7-9 to TRBJ1-1; TCRdb calls TRBD1, which cannot be checked without DNA. Germline V CDR1 and CDR2: SEHNR, FQNEAQ (reference sequence). This CDR3 contains 15 residues. CDR3: CASSLPGTANTEAFF.

The chain couples TRBV4-1 to TRBJ2-7; TCRdb returns TRBD2, unconfirmable since there is no DNA. This CDR3 is 15 amino acids long. Germline assignment: CDR1 MGHRA and CDR2 YSYEKL. The CDR3 loop reads CASSQVSGREAEQYF.

The chain carries TRBV29-1 and TRBJ2-1; TCRdb proposes TRBD2, but this gene call is untestable without DNA. This CDR3 spans 14 amino acids. CDR1 is SQVTM, CDR2 ANQGSEA, per germline. The CDR3 spells CSVEGTSGYYEQFF.

This chain connects TRBV16 to TRBJ1-2; TCRdb indicates TRBD1, and absent DNA this call remains unverified. The CDR3 has 14 residues. CDR1 and CDR2 (germline): KGHSY, FQNENV. The CDR3 loop reads CASSQSQGIYGYTF.

The J gene is TRBJ2-7, the V gene TRBV4-1; TCRdb reports TRBD1, a call that lacks DNA to check it against. This CDR3 is 16 amino acids long. CDR1 MGHRA and CDR2 YSYEKL come from the germline V gene. CDR3 region: CASSQTTARSSYEQYF.

CDR3: CSGIFGPGEQYF. The rearrangement links TRBV29-1 to TRBJ2-7; TCRdb designates TRBD1, a call that cannot be tested without DNA. The CDR3 extends over 12 amino acids. Germline loops: CDR1 SQVTM, CDR2 ANQGSEA.

CDR3 in amino acids: CASSLLRDSNVFYGYTF. The chain has TRBV6-5 and TRBJ1-2; TCRdb returns TRBD1, unconfirmable since there is no DNA. Germline V lookup: CDR1 MNHEY, CDR2 SVGAGI. This CDR3 region has 17 residues.

The V gene is TRBV25-1, the J gene TRBJ2-2; the D gene TCRdb calls, TRBD1, cannot be checked with no DNA. The germline gives CDR1 MGHDK, CDR2 SYGVNS. The CDR3 runs 15 residues. CDR3 residues: CATLRDGGVMGELFF.

This chain joins TRBV20-1 and TRBJ2-1; the TCRdb call, TRBD2, lacks DNA for checking. CDR3 length: 17 amino acids. CDR1 is DFQATT, CDR2 SNEGSKA, per germline (reference sequence). CDR3 amino acids: CSARGTSGRAFYNEQFF.

The V gene is TRBV11-1, the J gene TRBJ2-5; TCRdb selects TRBD1, and the lack of DNA leaves this call unchecked. Germline lookup yields CDR1 SGHAT and CDR2 FQDESV (reference sequence). The CDR3 totals 17 residues. CDR3 region: CASSESPPSSSQETQYF.

V and J are TRBV27 and TRBJ1-1. The CDR3 loop spans 17 amino acids. Per germline, CDR1 MNHEY and CDR2 SMNVEV (reference sequence). CDR3 region: CASSLFGGGYMNTEAFF.

The rearrangement uses TRBV29-1 and TRBJ2-7. CDR3 length equals 12 residues. Germline V lookup: CDR1 SQVTM, CDR2 ANQGSEA. CDR3 region: CSVAENSYEQYF.

This rearrangement joins TRBV3-1 to TRBJ2-1; TCRdb names TRBD1, which stays unverified in the absence of DNA. The germline V gene encodes CDR1 LGHDT and CDR2 YNNKEL (reference sequence). The CDR3 consists of 15 residues. The CDR3 region is CASSQDDPLRNEQFF.

The V call is TRBV7-6, the J call TRBJ1-6. CDR1 is SGHVS, CDR2 FNYEAQ, per germline. The CDR3 spans 12 residues. The CDR3 sequence is CASSLGEGPLHF.

CDR3 amino acids: CASSSPEEVNEQFF. This sequence joins TRBV12-3 or TRBV12-4 and TRBJ2-1; TCRdb designates TRBD1, a call that cannot be tested without DNA. This CDR3 comprises 14 residues.

The chain has TRBV29-1 and TRBJ2-7; no DNA is available, so the TRBD1 call from TCRdb remains unchecked. This CDR3 has 16 amino acids. Germline V gene lookup returns CDR1 SQVTM and CDR2 ANQGSEA. CDR3 residues: CSVLGQPLGLPYEQYF.

The chain links TRBV28 to TRBJ2-1. Looked up from germline, CDR1 is MDHEN and CDR2 is SYDVKM. The CDR3 spans 13 residues. CDR3 sequence reads: CASSLFPDNEQFF.

The genes are TRBV12-3 or TRBV12-4 and TRBJ2-2; the D call of TRBD1 rests on TCRdb alone, since no DNA is present to check it. The CDR3 is 15 residues long. The CDR3 here is CASREVMGGTGELFF.

This chain links TRBV5-6 with TRBJ1-2; checking the TCRdb D call of TRBD1 is not possible without DNA. This CDR3 has 15 amino acids. Germline CDR1 reads SGHDT; CDR2 reads YYEEEE. CDR3 protein: CASSPQTGGVYGYTF.

The J gene is TRBJ2-3, the V gene TRBV25-1. CDR3 length: 13 residues. The germline gives CDR1 MGHDK, CDR2 SYGVNS. The CDR3 here is CASSAATWDTQYF.

The gene calls are TRBV5-1 and TRBJ1-1. Germline loops: CDR1 SGHRS, CDR2 YFSETQ. This CDR3 has 14 residues. The CDR3 loop reads CASSWRAGNTEAFF.